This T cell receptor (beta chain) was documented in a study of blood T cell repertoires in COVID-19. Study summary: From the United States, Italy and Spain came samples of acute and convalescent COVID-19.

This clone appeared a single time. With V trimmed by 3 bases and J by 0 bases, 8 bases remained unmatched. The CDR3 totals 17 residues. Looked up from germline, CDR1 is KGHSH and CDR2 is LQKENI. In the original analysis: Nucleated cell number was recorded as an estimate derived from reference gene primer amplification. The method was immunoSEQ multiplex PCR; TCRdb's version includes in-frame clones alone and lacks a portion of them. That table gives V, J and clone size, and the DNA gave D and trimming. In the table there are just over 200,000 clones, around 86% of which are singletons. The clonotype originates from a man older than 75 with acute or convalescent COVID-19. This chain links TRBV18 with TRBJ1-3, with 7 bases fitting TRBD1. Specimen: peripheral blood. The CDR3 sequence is CASSPPGQSFSGNTIYF. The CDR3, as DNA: TGTGCCAGCTCACCCCCGGGACAGTCATTCTCTGGAAACACCATATATTTT.